These T cell receptor beta chains were read from a single sample in a study of CD8 T cells in ankylosing spondylitis. Via MiXCR, TCRdb re-called the 5' RACE reads, giving one row per CDR3 protein. The table lists some 450,000 distinct CDR3 sequences, 17% of them singletons. The sequenced sample consisted of blood, either unsorted or a sorted T cell fraction (not recorded which). These receptors originate from a male donor with ankylosing spondylitis. CDR3s include the opening cysteine and the closing phenylalanine or tryptophan. D genes are given only for firm matches. The size of a clone is reported for some rows only, either as once, few or many, or as a class for expanded clones.

CDR3 DNA | CDR3 protein | D gene | J gene | clone size | V gene
TGTGCCATCAGGGGGACAGGGGATATAAACACTGAAGCTTTCTTT | CAIRGTGDINTEAFF | TRBD1 | TRBJ1-1 | NA | TRBV10-3
TGTGCCAGCCTCACCCTAGGGGGATCGCTGAATTCACCCCTCCACTTT | CASLTLGGSLNSPLHF | NA | TRBJ1-6 | few | TRBV28
TGTGCCAGCAGTTACGAGGGACAGGGGTACGAGACCCAGTACTTC | CASSYEGQGYETQYF | TRBD1 | TRBJ2-5 | few | TRBV6-5
TGTGCCAGCAGCCTCAGGACGGGGGGCCGGGGGCAAGAGACCCAGTACTTC | CASSLRTGGRGQETQYF | NA | TRBJ2-5 | few | TRBV3-1
TGTGCCACCAGTGATACGGCAAGGGGTCCGGAGACCCAGTACTTC | CATSDTARGPETQYF | NA | TRBJ2-5 | NA | TRBV24-1
TGTGCCAGCAGCGTTAGGGCACAGGGCTCGGAAGCTTTCTTT | CASSVRAQGSEAFF | NA | TRBJ1-1 | NA | TRBV9
TGTGCCAGCAGCGCCTGGGGGACTAGCGGGGGTTACAATGAGCAGTTCTTC | CASSAWGTSGGYNEQFF | TRBD2 | TRBJ2-1 | NA | TRBV9
TGTGCCAGCAGCCCACACGGTGCGGGAAACAACACTGAAGCTTTCTTT | CASSPHGAGNNTEAFF | NA | TRBJ1-1 | few | TRBV7-9
TGCGCCAGCAGCTTGGAACAGGGACGCACAGATACGCAGTATTTT | CASSLEQGRTDTQYF | NA | TRBJ2-3 | many | TRBV5-1
TGTGCCAGTAGTCCCGGGACAGGGCGACCCACAGATACGCAGTATTTT | CASSPGTGRPTDTQYF | TRBD1 | TRBJ2-3 | NA | TRBV19
TGTGCCAGCCTTCGGGGAGGGGCGAACACCGGGGAGCTGTTTTTT | CASLRGGANTGELFF | TRBD2 | TRBJ2-2 | NA | TRBV6-1
TGTGCCAGCAGCTTGGGGGCTAGCGCCGCCTACGAGCAGTACTTC | CASSLGASAAYEQYF | NA | TRBJ2-7 | NA | TRBV7-8
TGTGCCACCAGTGCCTCCGGGACAGGATCCTACGAGCAGTACTTC | CATSASGTGSYEQYF | TRBD1 | TRBJ2-7 | few | TRBV24-1
TGTGCCAGCAGTGTCTCTAAGAACACTGAAGCTTTCTTT | CASSVSKNTEAFF | NA | TRBJ1-1 | NA | TRBV25-1
TGTGCCACCAGCAGAGATCACGCCACAGGAGGGAGGCAAGAGACCCAGTACTTC | CATSRDHATGGRQETQYF | NA | TRBJ2-5 | NA | TRBV15
TGTGCCAGCAGCCACGGGACTAGCGGGATCCGCGAGCAGTTCTTC | CASSHGTSGIREQFF | TRBD2 | TRBJ2-1 | few | TRBV3-1
TGTGCCAGCAGCGAGATACCGGGACAGGGGCCCTACGAGCAGTACTTC | CASSEIPGQGPYEQYF | TRBD1 | TRBJ2-7 | NA | TRBV28
TGCAGTGCTAGAAAGGGGACAGGGCATGAAAAACTGTTTTTT | CSARKGTGHEKLFF | TRBD1 | TRBJ1-4 | NA | TRBV20-1
TGTGCCAGCAGTTACTCAGGGGGCTGGTATGGCTACACCTTC | CASSYSGGWYGYTF | TRBD1 | TRBJ1-2 | few | TRBV6-5
TGTGCCAGCGGGATGACAGGTAGCCTTGGTGAAGCTTTCTTT | CASGMTGSLGEAFF | NA | TRBJ1-1 | few | TRBV6-1
TGTGCCAGCAGCTACAGAATAAATGAAAAACTGTTTTTT | CASSYRINEKLFF | NA | TRBJ1-4 | NA | TRBV11-2
TGTGCCAGCAGTTACTCGGGGGTGAACACTGAAGCTTTCTTT | CASSYSGVNTEAFF | NA | TRBJ1-1 | few | TRBV6-5